The subject of this entry is one TCR beta chain. Its target is unknown. This specimen belongs to a study of response to subunit inactivated influenza vaccine. Regarding the study as a whole: Authors proposed each seasonal influenza vaccination draws in few new T cells.

CDR3 size: 10 residues. The V gene lost 5 bases and the J gene lost 14 bases, with 11 bases spanning the gap. CDR1 is MDHEN, CDR2 SYDVKM, per germline. MiXCR, applied by TCRdb to the RT-PCR reads, yields one record per CDR3 protein. This sample has roughly 500,000 distinct CDR3 sequences; 15% to 20% occur once, and the top ten carry about 3%. The source of this sequence is a man aged 45-69 years who received an inactivated influenza vaccine. The sequencing here drew on CD4+ T cells sorted from PBMCs, taken roughly 24 months after vaccination. V usage is TRBV28 and J usage is TRBJ2-3; TRBD2 is a possible D gene (6 bases). The CDR3 DNA is TGTGCCAGCAGTGCAGGGACTCGGTATTTT. Its protein is CASSAGTRYF.